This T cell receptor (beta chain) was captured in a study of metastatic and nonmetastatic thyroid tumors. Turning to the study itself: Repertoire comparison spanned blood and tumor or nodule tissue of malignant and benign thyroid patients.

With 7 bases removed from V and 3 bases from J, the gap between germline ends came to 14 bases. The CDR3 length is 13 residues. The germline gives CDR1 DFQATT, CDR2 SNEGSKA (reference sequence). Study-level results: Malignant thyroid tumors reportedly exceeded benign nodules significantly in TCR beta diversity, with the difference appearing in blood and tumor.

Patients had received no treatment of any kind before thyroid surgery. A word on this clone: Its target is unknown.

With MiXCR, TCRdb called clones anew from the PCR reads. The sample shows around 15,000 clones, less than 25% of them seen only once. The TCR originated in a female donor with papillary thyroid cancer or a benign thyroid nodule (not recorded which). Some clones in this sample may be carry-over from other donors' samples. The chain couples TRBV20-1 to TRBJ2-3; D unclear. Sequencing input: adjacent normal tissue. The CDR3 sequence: CSGAHGQTDTQYF. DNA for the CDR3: TGCAGTGGGGCCCACGGCCAGACAGATACGCAGTATTTT.